Listed here is a single T cell receptor (beta chain). Its antigen is as yet unknown. These data come from a study of T cell responses to AZD1222 COVID-19 vaccine. This table comes from immunoSEQ multiplex PCR, and its TCRdb copy is limited to in-frame clones, with some not included. The sample has 100,000 to 150,000 clones, 92% seen once. Notes on the study in general: Across spike, vaccine-associated CD4 TCRs were found, dominant at 160-218 and 743-854. The donors showed a predominance of white British ancestry and of females, with possible underestimation of clonal diversity.

The TCR comes from an adult in good health. Sequencing was performed on peripheral blood, taken on day 0 of AZD1222 vaccination.

CDR3 protein: CARPQGQNQPQHF. As DNA, the CDR3 is TGTGCCAGACCACAGGGTCAGAATCAGCCCCAGCATTTT. This sequence joins TRBV19 and TRBJ1-5; a possible D gene is TRBD1 (6 bases). The V gene's germline CDR1 is LNHDA and CDR2 SQIVND (reference sequence). The CDR3 consists of 13 residues. The V gene lost 9 bases and the J gene lost 4 bases, with 13 bases spanning the gap.